The 8 T cell receptor beta chains reported below all come from one sample, sequenced in a study of tumor and adjacent non-tumor tissue in lung cancer. No cell sorting was done before RNA was extracted from the tissue. The normal lung tissue was taken more than 3 cm from the tumor edge. The library came from three nested PCR rounds adapted from ARM-PCR protocols. From the multiplex PCR reads, TCRdb called clonotypes with MiXCR, one entry per CDR3 protein. The table shows 90,000 to 100,000 distinct CDR3 sequences, with about 80% occurring only once. Sample: distant non-tumor lung tissue. The receptors stem from a man between 60 and 75 years old with small cell lung cancer.

Notes on this clonotype: The junction does not match germline at one end; this may be a read error. The chain uses TRBV4-2 and TRBJ2-5; D may be TRBD2 (6 bases). This CDR3 comprises 14 residues. Per the germline V gene, CDR1 is LGHNA and CDR2 is YNFKEQ. The CDR3 sequence is CASSRAGGQEIQYF. In DNA form, the CDR3 reads TGTGCCAGCAGCCGAGCGGGTGGGCAAGAGATCCAGTACTTC.

Concerning this clonotype itself: A read error is likely, as this CDR3 ends without the conserved phenylalanine or tryptophan. The limits of the CDR3 on the DNA are not certain, so only TCRdb's listed CDR3 is given. This chain uses TRBV30 with TRBJ2-1; the DNA was not used to check the table's D call, TRBD1. The CDR3 extends over 13 residues, inclusive of both ends. CDR1 and CDR2 (germline): GTSNPN, SVGIG (reference sequence). CDR3 residues: CAWSRWGNNELFL.

In the case of this clonotype: One end of the junction varies from germline; a read error may be responsible. The chain carries TRBV29-1 and TRBJ1-2; 7 bases line up with TRBD1. Germline V gene lookup returns CDR1 SQVTM and CDR2 ANQGSEA. This CDR3 region has 12 residues. Written as DNA, the CDR3 is TGCAGCAGGGCGTACGGACAGGATGGCTACATGTTC. Translation: CSRAYGQDGYMF.

With respect to this clonotype: A junction end diverges from the germline sequence, so it may reflect a read error. This chain links TRBV6-6 with TRBJ2-7; no definite D call. The CDR3 totals 14 residues. The germline CDR1 and CDR2 sequences are MNHNY and SVGAGI (reference sequence). CDR3: CASTYIRTVYEQYF. The CDR3 DNA reads as TGTGCCAGCACTTACATCAGAACCGTCTACGAGCAGTACTTC.

The rearrangement uses TRBV29-1 and TRBJ1-4; no reliable D call. CDR3 length equals 17 residues. Germline values: CDR1 SQVTM, CDR2 ANQGSEA. Trimming removed 1 base at V and 8 bases at J, with 23 bases between. DNA for the CDR3: TGCAGCGTTGAAGGTATGGTCCCGTATAGGAATGGGGAAAAACTGTTTTTT. Translating it yields CSVEGMVPYRNGEKLFF.

As to this clonotype: One end of the junction is discordant with germline, which a read error may explain. The rearrangement joins TRBV12-3 or TRBV12-4 to TRBJ1-5; weak D call: TRBD1 (6 bases). The CDR3 has 18 amino acids. CDR3 DNA: TGTGCCAACAGTTTCTCGGACAGAGGCTGGTATAGCACTCAGCCCCAGCATTTT. Translation gives CANSFSDRGWYSTQPQHF.

The gene calls are TRBV20-1 and TRBJ2-1; 7 nucleotides align to TRBD2. The CDR3 consists of 15 residues. The germline V gene has CDR1 DFQATT and CDR2 SNEGSKA (reference sequence). Trimming at V came to 1 base and at J to 3 bases, leaving 6 bases not matched to a gene. In nucleotides, the CDR3 is TGCAGTGCTAGAGGCTTCCAGCGGGGCTACAATGAGCAGTTCTTC. Translated: CSARGFQRGYNEQFF.

The rearrangement joins TRBV29-1 to TRBJ2-3; the D is unclear. Germline V gene lookup returns CDR1 SQVTM and CDR2 ANQGSEA. The ends were cut back, 3 bases at V and 2 bases at J, with 9 bases in the middle. The CDR3 runs to 13 residues. CDR3 nucleotide sequence: TGCAGCGTTGATGCCACGCTCACAGATACGCAGTATTTT. It specifies CSVDATLTDTQYF.